These 27 T cell receptor beta chains share one sample of origin, sequenced in a study of blood T cell repertoires in COVID-19. The data were produced by immunoSEQ multiplex PCR, yet TCRdb's version contains in-frame clones alone and is incomplete. Of around 200,000 clones listed, around 80% are singletons. The specimen was peripheral blood. These receptors were obtained from a man aged 50 to 60 who had recovered from COVID-19.

The chain is built from TRBV28 and TRBJ1-5; 7 bases are shared with TRBD1. Germline V CDR1 and CDR2: MDHEN, SYDVKM. Trimming at V came to 5 bases and at J to 5 bases, leaving 9 bases not matched to a gene. The length of the CDR3 is 15 residues. CDR3 residues: CASSEYRGTYQPQHF. The CDR3 nucleotides are TGTGCCAGCAGTGAATACAGGGGTACGTATCAGCCCCAGCATTTT.

DNA for the CDR3: TGTGCCAGCAGTGAATTTCTCCGGATAGCTAATCAGCCCCAGCATTTT. It yields the protein CASSEFLRIANQPQHF. The gene calls are TRBV2 and TRBJ1-5, with D uncertain. Trimming stripped 2 bases from V and 4 bases from J, with 15 bases between. CDR3 length: 16 residues. The germline V gene encodes CDR1 SNHLY and CDR2 FYNNEI.

This clone has only one observation. This chain links TRBV6-1 with TRBJ2-1; 7 nucleotides match TRBD2. This CDR3 has 14 amino acids. Germline V gene lookup returns CDR1 MNHNS and CDR2 SASEGT. V dropped 2 bases and J dropped 3; count of bases not matched to a gene: 1. The CDR3 sequence is CASSEWDYYNEQFF. CDR3 nucleotide sequence: TGTGCCAGCAGTGAATGGGACTACTACAATGAGCAGTTCTTC.

V is TRBV6-2 or TRBV6-3 and J is TRBJ1-1, with 8 nucleotides matching TRBD1. The CDR3 contains 16 residues. Germline V lookup: CDR1 MNHEY, CDR2 SVGEGT. Unmatched junction bases numbered 7, after V lost 2 bases and J lost 2 bases. CDR3 region: CASSYGSQGANTEAFF. The DNA of the CDR3 is TGTGCCAGCAGTTACGGATCGCAGGGGGCCAACACTGAAGCTTTCTTT.

This chain joins TRBV5-5 and TRBJ1-4; D is ambiguous. The CDR3 runs to 15 residues. The germline V gene encodes CDR1 SGHKS and CDR2 YYEKEE (reference sequence). Trimming took off 2 bases at V and 6 bases at J, with 14 bases between the two ends. CDR3 nucleotides: TGTGCCAGCAGCTTCCAAGGAGCCCCGGATGAAAAACTGTTTTTT. The encoded protein is CASSFQGAPDEKLFF.

The V gene is TRBV29-1, the J gene TRBJ1-5, with 9 bases aligning to TRBD1. J was trimmed by 5 bases and V by 4 bases; bases with no gene match: 0. This CDR3 has 12 residues. CDR1 and CDR2 from the germline V gene are SQVTM and ANQGSEA. The CDR3 nucleotides read TGCAGCGTTGGACAGGGGGATCAGCCCCAGCATTTT. Translated: CSVGQGDQPQHF.

In this sample, this clone turned up a few times. This chain joins TRBV7-9 and TRBJ1-2; tentative D call: TRBD1 (6 bases). Germline-derived CDR1 and CDR2 are SEHNR and FQNEAQ (reference sequence). V was pared by 5 bases and J by 10 bases, with 11 bases between. CDR3 length: 11 residues. CDR3 in amino acids: CASSLQGSYTF. CDR3 bases: TGTGCCAGCAGCCTGCAGGGGTCCTACACCTTC.

The gene calls are TRBV7-3 and TRBJ1-2, with D unclear. Germline CDR1 is SGHTA and CDR2 is FQGTGA. This CDR3 is built from 15 residues. V was trimmed by 5 bases and J by 3 bases, leaving 16 bases between them. CDR3 loop: CASSLMGGGDYGYTF. The DNA of the CDR3 is TGTGCCAGCAGCCTAATGGGCGGCGGGGACTATGGCTACACCTTC.

This sequence joins TRBV19 and TRBJ2-1, with TRBD1 matching 7 bases. This CDR3 spans 16 amino acids. CDR1 and CDR2 from the germline V gene are LNHDA and SQIVND (reference sequence). With V trimmed by 4 bases and J by 7 bases, 13 bases remained unmatched. The CDR3 DNA sequence: TGTGCCAGTAGTAGCCGGCCGGGACAGAAGGGGAATGAGCAGTTCTTC. Residues: CASSSRPGQKGNEQFF.

The V gene is TRBV5-5, the J gene TRBJ1-1, with 7 bases lining up with TRBD1. Germline V gene sequence: CDR1 SGHKS, CDR2 YYEKEE (reference sequence). V trimming: 1 base; J trimming: 6 bases; junction bases outside the gene matches: 9. This CDR3 is built from 15 residues. Here the CDR3 DNA reads TGTGCCAGCAGCTTGAAACAGGGGCATTATGCTGAAGCTTTCTTT. Encoded protein: CASSLKQGHYAEAFF.

This chain connects TRBV15 to TRBJ2-5; 9 bases match TRBD2. The CDR3 loop spans 14 amino acids. With V trimmed by 1 base and J by 5 bases, 2 bases remained unmatched. Germline loops: CDR1 LNHNV, CDR2 YYDKDF (reference sequence). CDR3 in DNA: TGTGCCACCAGCAGAGGGCTAGCGGGGGAGACCCAGTACTTC. Translating gives CATSRGLAGETQYF.

The chain combines TRBV7-9 with TRBJ1-5; D call uncertain. This CDR3 contains 13 residues. V was cut by 5 bases and J by 4 bases, with 9 bases left in between. The germline V gene has CDR1 SEHNR and CDR2 FQNEAQ (reference sequence). This chain's CDR3 is CASSKGGNQPQHF. The CDR3 DNA is TGTGCCAGCAGCAAAGGAGGGAATCAGCCCCAGCATTTT.

The chain's CDR3 is CASPEACTDTQYF. CDR3 DNA: TGTGCCAGCCCGGAGGCATGCACAGATACGCAGTATTTT. This sequence joins TRBV12-3 or TRBV12-4 and TRBJ2-3; TRBD2 is a possible D gene (5 bases). The CDR3 has 13 amino acids. V lost 8 bases to trimming and J lost 1 base, with 10 bases between them.

The genes are TRBV29-1 and TRBJ2-7; D is unclear. V was cut by 3 bases and J by 4 bases, with 19 bases left in between. CDR1 and CDR2 from the germline V gene are SQVTM and ANQGSEA. The CDR3 extends over 15 amino acids. This chain's CDR3 is CSVEAPSSADYEQYF. The CDR3, as DNA: TGCAGCGTTGAGGCGCCCTCCTCCGCGGATTACGAGCAGTACTTC.

This chain links TRBV18 with TRBJ2-1; the match to TRBD2 covers 7 bases. Germline trimming cut 3 bases from V and 5 bases from J; bases unmatched to any gene: 13. Germline V gene data show CDR1 as KGHSH and CDR2 as LQKENI. The CDR3 runs 17 residues. As DNA, the CDR3 is TGTGCCAGCTCACCCAAGTATGGGAGGGAGGGCCACAATGAGCAGTTCTTC. It is translated as CASSPKYGREGHNEQFF.

This chain uses TRBV24-1 with TRBJ1-5, with D maybe TRBD1 (6 bases). Germline assignment: CDR1 KGHDR and CDR2 SFDVKD. This CDR3 is built from 16 residues. Deletions cut 3 bases from V and 0 bases from J, with 11 bases between. The CDR3 bases are TGTGCCACCAGTGATCGGACAGACCATAGCAATCAGCCCCAGCATTTT. As protein: CATSDRTDHSNQPQHF.

This chain connects TRBV27 to TRBJ1-2; possible D gene TRBD1, 6 bases. The CDR3 is 14 residues long. Germline V CDR1 and CDR2: MNHEY, SMNVEV (reference sequence). Deletions cut 2 bases from V and 4 bases from J, with 11 bases between. CDR3 protein: CASSLRGGVYGYTF. DNA for the CDR3: TGTGCCAGCAGTTTACGGGGGGGCGTCTATGGCTACACCTTC.

The chain joins TRBV7-2 to TRBJ2-3; weak D call: TRBD2 (6 bases). The CDR3 is 17 amino acids. Between the trimmed V and J ends, which lost 3 bases and 1 base, there was a span of 17 bases. The V gene's germline CDR1 is SGHTA and CDR2 FQGNSA. The CDR3, as DNA: TGTGCCAGCAGCTTCATTACGGGACCTAGCGGCACAGATACGCAGTATTTT. Protein sequence: CASSFITGPSGTDTQYF. Together with reference TRBV7-2 and TRBJ2-3, the CDR3 gives the full variable domain: GAGVSQSPSNKVTEKGKDVELRCDPISGHTALYWYRQSLGQGLEFLIYFQGNSAPDKSGLPSDRFSAERTGGSVSTLTIQRTQQEDSAVYLCASSFITGPSGTDTQYFGPGTRLTVL.

V gene TRBV2 combines with J gene TRBJ2-7; the D is unclear. CDR1 and CDR2 (germline): SNHLY, FYNNEI. Deletions cut 6 bases from V and 0 bases from J, with 9 bases between. There are 13 residues in the CDR3. CDR3 sequence (DNA): TGTGCCAGCAGCGGTTACCCCTCCTACGAGCAGTACTTC. As protein: CASSGYPSYEQYF.

The J gene is TRBJ2-5, the V gene TRBV29-1; D is unresolved. Germline CDR1 is SQVTM and CDR2 is ANQGSEA. Trimming took 5 bases from V and 3 from J, leaving 10 bases between them. This CDR3 is built from 12 residues. The CDR3 spells CSVSVSKETQYF. The CDR3 DNA reads as TGCAGCGTTAGCGTGTCCAAAGAGACCCAGTACTTC.

There are a few counts of this clone. V is TRBV6-4 and J is TRBJ2-7, with D perhaps matching TRBD1 (6 bases). Germline CDR1 and CDR2: MRHNA and SNTAGT. CDR3 length: 19 residues. V shed 6 bases and J shed 4 bases, with 31 bases lying between them. This chain's CDR3 is CASRPGTTSSCYLRYEQYF. DNA of the CDR3: TGTGCCAGCAGACCCGGGACAACTTCTAGCTGCTACCTGAGGTACGAGCAGTACTTC.

The chain couples TRBV7-8 to TRBJ2-1; D is undetermined. The V end was cut by 4 bases, the J end by 10 bases, with 23 bases between. CDR1 SGHVS and CDR2 FQNEAQ come from the germline V gene. This CDR3 spans 16 amino acids. The CDR3 here is CASSSLPARLQGEQFF. Here the CDR3 DNA reads TGTGCCAGCAGCTCCCTGCCCGCTAGATTACAAGGAGAGCAGTTCTTC. Based on the CDR3 plus reference TRBV7-8 and TRBJ2-1, the full variable domain is GAGVSQSPRYKVAKRGQDVALRCDPISGHVSLFWYQQALGQGPEFLTYFQNEAQLDKSGLPSDRFFAERPEGSVSTLKIQRTQQEDSAVYLCASSSLPARLQGEQFFGPGTRLTVL.

V usage is TRBV18 and J usage is TRBJ2-7, with D possibly matching TRBD1 (6 bases). Trimming shortened V by 1 base and J by 4 bases, and 17 bases separated the two germline ends. Germline V gene lookup returns CDR1 KGHSH and CDR2 LQKENI. There are 16 residues in the CDR3. CDR3 nucleotide sequence: TGTGCCAGCTCACCACGCATATCAGGGGTAGTGTACGAGCAGTACTTC. It codes for CASSPRISGVVYEQYF.

This sequence joins TRBV29-1 and TRBJ2-1; the D gene is possibly TRBD2 (5 bases). Trimming took 6 bases from V and 5 from J, leaving 20 bases between them. The CDR3 contains 15 residues. CDR1 is SQVTM and CDR2 is ANQGSEA in the germline V gene. The CDR3 region has the DNA TGCAGCGTCCCTCGCGGGCAACAGTTAAACAATGAGCAGTTCTTC. Amino acid sequence: CSVPRGQQLNNEQFF.

In DNA, the CDR3 is TGCGCCAGCAGCCTTTGGACAGGGGGCTTGAGCTCTGGGGCCAACGTCCTGACTTTC. Translated, it gives CASSLWTGGLSSGANVLTF. This chain connects TRBV4-1 to TRBJ2-6, with 11 bases aligning to TRBD1. Germline CDR1 and CDR2: MGHRA and YSYEKL. The V and J ends lost 4 bases and 0 bases, in that order; junction bases with no gene match: 8. The CDR3 runs 19 residues.

The chain is built from TRBV10-3 and TRBJ1-6; the D gene is possibly TRBD1 (5 bases). This CDR3 is 15 amino acids long. V lost 3 bases and J lost 7, with 13 bases in between. Germline V CDR1 and CDR2: ENHRY, SYGVKD. The CDR3 region has the DNA TGTGCCATCAGTGAAGGCGGGGGTCGAAATTCACCCCTCCACTTT. Its translation is CAISEGGGRNSPLHF.

This chain links TRBV3-1 (or the pseudogene TRBV3-2) with TRBJ2-2, with 13 bases identical to TRBD2. Germline CDR1 reads LGHDT; CDR2 reads YNNKEL (reference sequence). This CDR3 is built from 20 residues. Trimming cost V 0 bases and J 1 base; bases outside gene matches: 8. The CDR3 DNA reads as TGTGCCAGCAGCCAAGATCAAGGACTAGCGGGAGTGTTGAACACCGGGGAGCTGTTTTTT. Amino acid sequence: CASSQDQGLAGVLNTGELFF.